This TCR beta chain was documented in a study of control samples from healthy donors and cancer patients. Libraries were prepared by immunoSEQ multiplex PCR; TCRdb keeps only in-frame clonotypes and omits some of them. Among 75,000 to 90,000 clones, about 89% were seen once, and the ten largest hold 7.2%. This CDR3 is 17 amino acids long. Germline CDR1 reads SNHLY; CDR2 reads FYNNEI. J gave up 6 bases and V 5 bases, and 9 bases lay outside the gene matches. This sequence was found in a man aged 50 to 60 in good health. Material for sequencing was blood. The chain joins TRBV2 to TRBJ2-5; 16 nucleotides align to TRBD2. The CDR3 protein is CASSPPGTSGGAKTQYF. Here the CDR3 DNA reads TGTGCCAGCAGTCCACCAGGGACTAGCGGGGGGGCGAAGACCCAGTACTTC.